Listed below are T cell receptor beta chains from one sample, sequenced in a study of vaccination effects on CD4 cells after COVID-19. Their recognized antigens are unknown. Clones were sequenced by immunoSEQ multiplex PCR, and TCRdb holds only the in-frame ones, with some missing. Found here are about 22,000 clones, under 85% of them singletons; the top ten hold 37%. Source: CD4+ T cells from PBMCs cultured with a peptide pool, taken before COVID-19 vaccination. These receptors all stem from a human donor who had a prior SARS-CoV-2 infection. CDR3s include the opening cysteine and the closing phenylalanine or tryptophan. D genes are given only for firm matches. Some rows mark clone size as missing; the rest say once, few, many or name a class of expanded clone.

abundance	v_gene	d_gene	j_gene	CDR3nt	CDR3aa
NA	TRBV6-5	TRBD2	TRBJ2-1	TGTGCCAGCAGTCAGGGACTAGCGGGGTCCAATGAGCAGTTCTTC	CASSQGLAGSNEQFF
NA	TRBV7-9	NA	TRBJ2-5	TGTGCCAGCAGCCTAAGACGGAGATCGGAGACCCAGTACTTC	CASSLRRRSETQYF
few	TRBV7-9	TRBD2	TRBJ2-3	TGTGCCAGCAGCTACTGGACTAGCGGGGGCACAGATACGCAGTATTTT	CASSYWTSGGTDTQYF
few	TRBV30	NA	TRBJ1-6	TGTGCCTGGAGCCAGGGGCTGTTGTCACCCCTCCACTTT	CAWSQGLLSPLHF
NA	TRBV10-3	NA	TRBJ2-3	TGTGCCATCAGTGTGGAGTCAGGGTTCGGGAGCACAGATACGCAGTATTTT	CAISVESGFGSTDTQYF
NA	TRBV4-1	TRBD1	TRBJ2-5	TGCGCCAGCAGCCAAGATCGGACAGGGGGAGTGTGGGAGACCCAGTACTTC	CASSQDRTGGVWETQYF
once	TRBV5-1	TRBD2	TRBJ2-1	TGCGCCAGCAGCTTGTATCAGCGGGGGGACAATGAGCAGTTCTTC	CASSLYQRGDNEQFF
NA	TRBV11-1	NA	TRBJ2-5	TGTGCCAGCAGCTTGGACTACCAAGAGACCCAGTACTTC	CASSLDYQETQYF
NA	TRBV12-3/TRBV12-4	NA	TRBJ1-4	TGTGCCAGCAGTTTTACAGGGACTGAAAAACTGTTTTTT	CASSFTGTEKLFF
NA	TRBV5-4	TRBD1	TRBJ2-3	TGTGCCAGCAGCCCCCGACAGGGGAACACAGATACGCAGTATTTT	CASSPRQGNTDTQYF
NA	TRBV18	NA	TRBJ1-6	TGTGCCAGCTCGCCCGAGAATGGGGGGTCACCCCTCCACTTT	CASSPENGGSPLHF
NA	TRBV7-2	NA	TRBJ1-2	TGTGCCAGCAGCTTATACCAGGCCACCCGTGGCTACACCTTC	CASSLYQATRGYTF
NA	TRBV2	NA	TRBJ2-2	TGTGCCAGCAGCTTCTACAACACCGGGGAGCTGTTTTTT	CASSFYNTGELFF
NA	TRBV6-2/TRBV6-3	NA	TRBJ1-1	TGTGCCAGCAGCACCCGGGTAAACACTGAAGCTTTCTTT	CASSTRVNTEAFF
NA	TRBV5-4	TRBD1	TRBJ1-2	TGTGCCAGCAGCTTAGCAGGGGGCTATGGCTACACCTTC	CASSLAGGYGYTF
NA	TRBV18	TRBD2	TRBJ2-2	TGTGCCAGCTCACCAAGCCTAGCGGGAGGGGCGAACACCGGGGAGCTGTTTTTT	CASSPSLAGGANTGELFF
NA	TRBV7-3	NA	TRBJ2-3	TGTGCCAGCAGCCCTGGAGGAGACACAGATACGCAGTATTTT	CASSPGGDTDTQYF
NA	TRBV6-5	NA	TRBJ2-6	TGTGCCAGCATCCCGGCCTGGGCCAACGTCCTGACTTTC	CASIPAWANVLTF
NA	TRBV11-2	TRBD2	TRBJ2-5	TGTGCCAGCAGCTTAGGTGTCCAGCGGGGCTTCCAAGAGACCCAGTACTTC	CASSLGVQRGFQETQYF
once	TRBV5-1	NA	TRBJ2-1	TGCGCCAGCAGCTTGGACAGCCTGAGAAACAATGAGCAGTTCTTC	CASSLDSLRNNEQFF
NA	TRBV7-9	TRBD2	TRBJ2-5	TGTGCCAGCAGCGCGAGCGGGGGGATTGAGACCCAGTACTTC	CASSASGGIETQYF
NA	TRBV6-6	NA	TRBJ1-5	TGTGCCAGCAGTTACTCGATCTGGAATAGCAATCAGCCCCAGCATTTT	CASSYSIWNSNQPQHF
NA	TRBV7-9	NA	TRBJ1-2	TGTGCCAGTACAGTTGGGGGGGGCTACACCTTC	CASTVGGGYTF
NA	TRBV27	NA	TRBJ2-1	TGTGCCAGCAGCCCGGGAGCGGCTACCTACAATGAGCAGTTCTTC	CASSPGAATYNEQFF
NA	TRBV18	NA	TRBJ2-5	TGTGCCAGCTCACCACCGGGGAGAGAGACCCAGTACTTC	CASSPPGRETQYF
NA	TRBV20-1	NA	TRBJ2-1	TGCAGTGCTAGAAATAACAATGAGCAGTTCTTC	CSARNNNEQFF
NA	TRBV5-6	NA	TRBJ2-6	TGTGCCAGCAGCTTGGGGGGTCCCGGGGCCAACGTCCTGACTTTC	CASSLGGPGANVLTF
NA	TRBV6-6	TRBD1	TRBJ2-3	TGTGCCAGCAGCTTCGGACAGGGGAGAGTGGATACGCAGTATTTT	CASSFGQGRVDTQYF
NA	TRBV5-1	NA	TRBJ1-1	TGCGCCAGCAGCTCCACAGGCCGCCCTACCGACACTGAAGCTTTCTTT	CASSSTGRPTDTEAFF
NA	TRBV6-1	NA	TRBJ1-2	TGTGCCAGCAGTGAAGCGCTCGGGGGCTATGGCTACACCTTC	CASSEALGGYGYTF
NA	TRBV25-1	TRBD2	TRBJ2-1	TGTGCCAGCAGTTGGAGACTAGCGGGATACAATGAGCAGTTCTTC	CASSWRLAGYNEQFF
NA	TRBV5-4	TRBD2	TRBJ2-1	TGTGCCAGCAGCTTGGGAGGACTAGCGGGGGACCTGGGGAATGAGCAGTTCTTC	CASSLGGLAGDLGNEQFF
NA	TRBV6-6	NA	TRBJ2-7	TGTGCCAGCAGTTACTCAGGTCGTTCCTACGAGCAGTACTTC	CASSYSGRSYEQYF
NA	TRBV24-1	NA	TRBJ2-4	TGTGCCACCAGTGATGGTAGGGGCGGGATCAAAAACATTCAGTACTTC	CATSDGRGGIKNIQYF
NA	TRBV24-1	TRBD2	TRBJ2-2	TGTGCCACCAGTGATGCGGGACTAGCGCACTTCACCGGGGAGCTGTTTTTT	CATSDAGLAHFTGELFF
NA	TRBV5-1	NA	TRBJ2-5	TGCGCCAGCACGGCAGGGGGAGGGGAGACCCAGTACTTC	CASTAGGGETQYF
NA	TRBV27	NA	TRBJ1-1	TGTGCCAGCAGCGCCCTCATGAACACTGAAGCTTTCTTT	CASSALMNTEAFF
NA	TRBV7-2	TRBD1	TRBJ2-3	TGTGCCAGCAGCTCCTACAGGGGGCCGGGCACAGATACGCAGTATTTT	CASSSYRGPGTDTQYF
NA	TRBV10-3	NA	TRBJ2-3	TGTGCCACCCTAGGACAGGGACTACTAGGCACAGATACGCAGTATTTT	CATLGQGLLGTDTQYF
NA	TRBV19	TRBD1	TRBJ1-2	TGTGCCAGTAGCAGGACCCGACAGGGGGCCTATGGCTACACCTTC	CASSRTRQGAYGYTF
NA	TRBV2	NA	TRBJ2-3	TGTGCCAGCAGTGAAAGTACGTGGGCGGATACGCAGTATTTT	CASSESTWADTQYF
NA	TRBV6-5	NA	TRBJ1-3	TGTGCCAGCAGCCGTCTGGACGGAAACACCATATATTTT	CASSRLDGNTIYF
NA	TRBV2	TRBD1	TRBJ1-5	TGTGCCAGCAGTGGCGACAGGGGGCATCGTCAGCCCCAGCATTTT	CASSGDRGHRQPQHF
NA	TRBV3-1/TRBV3-2	NA	TRBJ2-3	TGTGCCAGCAGCCCCCGTGGAGCAGATACGCAGTATTTT	CASSPRGADTQYF
NA	TRBV28	NA	TRBJ2-7	TGTGCCAGCAGTAGACAACCCCAATCGGGGGAGCAGTACTTC	CASSRQPQSGEQYF
NA	TRBV3-1/TRBV3-2	TRBD1	TRBJ1-5	TGTGCCAGCAGCCTATTCAGGGGGCCCAATCAGCCCCAGCATTTT	CASSLFRGPNQPQHF
NA	TRBV5-1	NA	TRBJ2-5	TGCGCCAGCAGCTTGGGAGCTCAAGAGACCCAGTACTTC	CASSLGAQETQYF
NA	TRBV27	NA	TRBJ1-2	TGTGCCAGCAGTTCCCAGCCGGCCTATGGCTACACCTTC	CASSSQPAYGYTF
NA	TRBV4-3	NA	TRBJ2-1	TGCGCCAGCAGCCAAGACCGTCCTAGCTCCTACAATGAGCAGTTCTTC	CASSQDRPSSYNEQFF